This TCR beta chain stems from a study of response to subunit inactivated influenza vaccine. Of note for this clonotype: Its antigen remains unknown.

General observations from the study: Authors proposed each seasonal influenza vaccination draws in few new T cells.

Via MiXCR, TCRdb re-called the RT-PCR reads, giving one row per CDR3 protein. The profile shows more than 550,000 distinct CDR3 sequences, about 12% of them singletons. In germline, CDR1 is KGHSH, CDR2 LQKENI. The CDR3 loop spans 12 amino acids. With 8 bases removed from V and 0 bases from J, the gap between germline ends came to 8 bases. Sequenced material: PBMCs from blood, taken on the day of vaccination. The receptor was derived from a man in his fifties or sixties who received an inactivated influenza vaccine. This chain joins TRBV18 and TRBJ2-7; D ambiguous. CDR3 amino acids: CASASSSYEQYF. As DNA, the CDR3 is TGTGCCAGCGCGTCTAGCTCCTACGAGCAGTACTTC.